A single T cell receptor (beta chain) is shown here with its context. Its specificity is unknown. TCRdb's table, derived via immunoSEQ multiplex PCR, lists solely in-frame clones and lacks some. Of 64,000 or so clones listed, approximately 87% were seen once; the top ten hold approximately 2%. This entry is derived from a study of T cells in localized non-small cell lung cancer. Findings of the study overall: Blood T cell density predicted longer survival; adjacent-lung clonality, shorter. There was higher T cell clonality in uninvolved adjacent lung than in tumor, and it was highest there.

V gave up 7 bases and J gave up 1 base, with 16 bases separating them. The germline gives CDR1 SQVTM, CDR2 ANQGSEA. This CDR3 has 14 residues. The chain is built from TRBV29-1 and TRBJ1-2, with D perhaps matching TRBD1 (5 bases). The source material was peripheral blood, sampled before any cancer treatment. The receptor was derived from a woman aged 35 to 75 with stage I lung adenocarcinoma. The CDR3 loop reads CSARDGYINYGYTF. DNA for the CDR3: TGCAGCGCCCGGGACGGATATATTAACTATGGCTACACCTTC. Complete variable domain (other parts from reference TRBV29-1 and TRBJ1-2): SAVISQKPSRDICQRGTSLTIQCQVDSQVTMMFWYRQQPGQSLTLIATANQGSEATYESGFVIDKFPISRPNLTFSTLTVSNMSPEDSSIYLCSARDGYINYGYTFGSGTRLTVV.